This T cell receptor (beta chain) was captured by sequencing in a study of shared clonotypes between healthy human individuals (dated by TCRdb to about 2020). With respect to the entire study: The cohort comprised two women and a few men aged 18 to 49 years. For each donor, CD4 naive and CD4 memory were each given three plates, CD8 naive was given two plates, and CD8 memory was given one plate. Blood TCR repertoires of five healthy adults were deeply sequenced to estimate repertoire size and the extent of clonotype sharing between individuals. Libraries were prepared and TCR repertoires were sequenced by different laboratories using diverse techniques, in order to increase sequencing depth and limit assay-specific biases. Each donor's leukapheresis produced roughly between about 0.8 and 10 billion PBMCs.

TCR CDR3 regions were amplified from genomic DNA by multiplex PCR using the deep immunoSEQ assay. Extracted genomic DNA from each cell subset was distributed evenly across all wells of several immunoSEQ 96-well plates, and each plate was treated as a replicate. For sorted subsets, approximately 190 ng genomic DNA, equal to about 30,000 T cell genomes, was loaded into each replicate PCR. The purified libraries were quantified using a Qubit 3.0 fluorometer, sized with a Bioanalyzer 2100, and then quantified again using the KAPA Library Quantification kit. Every immunoSEQ 96-well plate was sequenced on a separate single-read 150-cycle Illumina NextSeq 550 flow cell. The study's own analysis went as follows. Because the immunoSEQ output held only junctional sequences and lacked quality scores, the filtering could not match the filtering applied to full-length reads. Sequences were annotated with PyIR, a Python wrapper for IgBLAST v1.9, and V/J genes and CDR3 were assigned using IMGT germline references. Any read was removed if the V/J assignment was weak (E-value above 1e-6), the CDR3 was missing, or the read contained stop codons, out-of-frame junctions, or ambiguous translated residues. V3J clonotypes were defined as sequences sharing an identical inferred V gene, J gene, and CDR3 amino acid sequence. The percentage overlap between two repertoires was calculated by dividing the number of shared unique clonotypes by the size of the smaller repertoire. Three approaches were used to assess repertoire richness: RTK rarefaction, the Chao1 estimator, and Recon v2.1 estimates of unobserved clonotypes. Generation probabilities were computed with OLGA for all TCRbeta clonotypes obtained by the gDNA method from four donors. The clones in this table, taken by TCRdb from immuneACCESS, are in-frame only. Not every clone is retained; where verified, under half of the shortfall comes from an unresolved V gene, and the cause of the rest is unknown. The DNA was the basis for D and trimming; V, J and clone size are from that table. For this sample there are about 1.9 million clones; 90% to 95% appear just once. Clones ranked in the top ten supply over 1.5% of the sample.

Concerning this clone itself: The antigen it recognizes is unknown. No qualities accompany the bases; no much larger clone lies one base away.

For the CD8 naive samples, CD45RO-negative cells were positively selected for CCR7, yielding a CD45RA+CCR7+ population from which TemRA cells were excluded. Healthy HIV-negative adults with no recently reported acute infections or vaccinations were included as donors. Every donor was a Caucasian adult residing in Nashville, Tennessee, USA. After blood collection by leukapheresis, PBMCs were isolated using Ficoll-Histopaque density gradient centrifugation and then cryopreserved in the vapor phase of liquid nitrogen. Purity and quantity of every magnetically sorted T cell population were checked by analytical flow cytometry. Genomic DNA was isolated from every sorted fraction and measured by UV absorbance on a Nanodrop 2000c. From its cysteine to its phenylalanine, the CDR3 spans 18 amino acids. Only the CDR3 portion is preserved as DNA: 54 bases, with reading frame beginning at the first base. Via the germline V gene, CDR1 is SGHTA and CDR2 FQGNSA. V is cut back by 1 base and J by 8 bases, with 12 bases in the junction unmatched.

Study-wide findings and limitations: Based on pairwise subsampling, the degree of clonotype sharing among donors was expected to be affected by sequencing depth. Because the study included only a small number of donors, the genetic and exposure-history diversity represented was limited. Sharing across a handful of donors was observed for 4.5% to 6.5% of naive CD4, around 3.5% of naive CD8, over 2% of memory CD4, and less than 0.45% of memory CD8 clonotypes. Higher generation probabilities were observed for clonotypes shared by all four sorted-subset donors than for non-shared clonotypes. Only blood was sampled, and tissue TCR repertoires likely differ from those in blood. Larger estimated clonotype richness was generally found for naive subsets than for memory subsets. Rarefaction of sorted-subset datasets indicated incomplete sequencing despite the large sequencing depth.

The source is a man between 18 and 29 years old in good health. Some clones in this sample may be carry-over from other donors' samples. The sequencing input was naive CD8+ T cells from PBMCs. The sample's cell subset or site label, in plain terms: CD45RA+CCR7+. Rearrangement joined TRBV7-2 to TRBJ2-2, with 11 bases aligning to TRBD2. The CDR3 amino acid sequence is: CASSLVAATSGRLGELFF. The bases read TGTGCCAGCAGCTTAGTAGCCGCCACTAGCGGGAGACTTGGGGAGCTGTTTTTT.